This T cell receptor beta chain derives from a study of blood T cells in healthy people across ages. Study-level findings and limits: With naive T cell percentage, TCR beta diversity showed a strong correlation.

Primers used in a second PCR of about 7 to 12 cycles were a sample-barcoded 5' primer and a J-beta primer mix. MiXCR, applied by TCRdb to the 5' RACE reads, yields one record per CDR3 protein. The sample gives about 680,000 distinct CDR3 sequences, more than 40% of which show up once; 25% to 35% is in the top ten. Regarding this clonotype: The antigen is unknown.

Donors were healthy Caucasian individuals from Russia aged roughly 6 to 90. The TCR comes from a woman aged 60-75 years in good health. Material: blood.

The CDR3 loop reads CACSTSGRAFSYEQYF. The CDR3 nucleotides read TGTGCCTGTTCTACTAGCGGGAGGGCCTTTTCCTACGAGCAGTACTTC. The chain is built from TRBV30 and TRBJ2-5; 13 bases fit TRBD2. The DNA end favors TRBJ2-7, so the J call may be wrong. Per germline, CDR1 GTSNPN and CDR2 SVGIG (reference sequence). The CDR3 loop spans 16 amino acids.